A selection of T cell receptor beta chains follows, all from one sample in a study of blood T cell repertoires in COVID-19. Generated by immunoSEQ multiplex PCR, the TCRdb table keeps only in-frame clones and is missing some. The sample includes around 320,000 clones, almost 90% of them seen just once. The specimen sequenced was PBMCs or T cells enriched from blood (not recorded which). These receptors all stem from a woman under 30 with acute COVID-19. Each CDR3 is given with its conserved first and last residue. The D gene is left open where the match is weak. Expanded clones get a size class; other rows say once, few or many, or leave the size out.

cdr3_nt	cdr3_aa	clone_size	d_call	v_call	j_call
TGTGCCATCAGTGAGTCTTTTCAGTCCCACTACGAGCAGTACTTC	CAISESFQSHYEQYF	-	-	TRBV10-3	TRBJ2-7
TGTGCCAGCAGTTTGAGCAATGAGCAGTTCTTC	CASSLSNEQFF	-	-	TRBV28	TRBJ2-1
TGTGCCAGCAGCGCTGCCGACAGGGATGACACTGAAGCTTTCTTT	CASSAADRDDTEAFF	-	TRBD1	TRBV9	TRBJ1-1
TGTGCCAGCAGTCCTCCTGACACCTACAATCAGCCCCAGCATTTT	CASSPPDTYNQPQHF	-	-	TRBV28	TRBJ1-5
TGTGCCAGCAGCTCAATTGAAAAGAAAGGAGGTGGCTACACCTTC	CASSSIEKKGGGYTF	-	-	TRBV9	TRBJ1-2
TGTGCCAGCAGCTTACTCGGACAGTCGAGGGAGGGGCTGAACACTGAAGCTTTCTTT	CASSLLGQSREGLNTEAFF	few	-	TRBV7-3	TRBJ1-1
TGTGCCAGCAGTTCTCTTCAGGGGAGTCCTGAGGCTTTCTTT	CASSSLQGSPEAFF	-	-	TRBV6-5	TRBJ1-1
TGCAGCGACCACCGGAGGCCCAGGGGCACTGAAGCTTTCTTT	CSDHRRPRGTEAFF	-	-	TRBV29-1	TRBJ1-1
TGTGCCAGCAGCCAAGATCCCTCCAATGAGCAGTTCTTC	CASSQDPSNEQFF	-	-	TRBV4-2	TRBJ2-1
TGTGCCATCCGACCGGGACTAGCGTCGAGCTCCTACAATGAGCAGTTCTTC	CAIRPGLASSSYNEQFF	-	TRBD2	TRBV27	TRBJ2-1
TGTGCCAGCAGACCTGCAGGGGGTGAGCAGTACTTC	CASRPAGGEQYF	-	TRBD1	TRBV11-3	TRBJ2-7
TGTGCCAGTAGTGCTATTGACAGGGCGGCTTTCTTT	CASSAIDRAAFF	once	TRBD1	TRBV19	TRBJ1-1
TGTGCCACCAGTGACCGGGACAGGTGCCCTCCCTACGAGCAGTACTTC	CATSDRDRCPPYEQYF	once	TRBD1	TRBV24-1	TRBJ2-7
TGTGCCAGCAGCGACAGGGTTCAGGGGTTAAATTCACCCCTCCACTTT	CASSDRVQGLNSPLHF	-	TRBD1	TRBV7-2	TRBJ1-6